A selection of T cell receptor beta chains follows, all from one sample in a study of shared clonotypes between healthy human individuals. The repertoire was sequenced with immunoSEQ multiplex PCR; TCRdb's copy has only in-frame clones and lacks some. This sample yields roughly 2 million clones, of which around 95% are seen a single time; roughly 0.13% belongs to the top ten. The sample taken for sequencing was naive CD4+ T cells sorted from blood. Receptors originate from a man aged 18 to 30 in good health. The CDR3 runs from the conserved cysteine through the conserved F or W. A D gene is named only where the DNA matches it firmly. Where a row states a size, it is once, few, many or the class of an expanded clone; other rows omit it.

D gene	J gene	V gene	clone size	CDR3 length	CDR3 DNA	CDR3 protein
-	TRBJ1-1	TRBV28	few	14	TGTGCCAGCAGTCCCGGGACAAAGAACACTGAAGCTTTCTTT	CASSPGTKNTEAFF
-	TRBJ1-4	TRBV7-9	-	13	TGTGCCTACCAGGGCAGGTCTAATGAAAAACTGTTTTTT	CAYQGRSNEKLFF
-	TRBJ1-1	TRBV11-2	-	13	TGTGCCAGCAGCTCAAGATCGAACACTGAAGCTTTCTTT	CASSSRSNTEAFF
-	TRBJ2-7	TRBV25-1	-	14	TGTGCCAGCAGTGAAACTAGCCTCTCCTACGAGCAGTACTTC	CASSETSLSYEQYF
TRBD2	TRBJ2-4	TRBV5-6	-	16	TGTGCCAGCAGCTTGGCCAGAAGCGGGAGTGTGGCGGAACGGAACTTC	CASSLARSGSVAERNF
-	TRBJ2-2	TRBV30	once	14	TGTGCCTGGAGTTGGGACACCGGGGCCGGGGAGCTGTTTTTT	CAWSWDTGAGELFF
-	TRBJ2-5	TRBV30	-	13	TGTGCCTGGAGTGTATGGGATCAAGAGACCCAGTACTTC	CAWSVWDQETQYF
-	TRBJ2-1	TRBV11-2	once	15	TGTGCCAGCAGCTTAAGGAGTTCGTCCTACAATGAGCAGTTCTTC	CASSLRSSSYNEQFF
TRBD2	TRBJ2-3	TRBV7-9	-	14	TGTGCCAGCAGGTCTAGCGGGGGGGTTGATACGCAGTATTTT	CASRSSGGVDTQYF
-	TRBJ2-5	TRBV5-6	-	14	TGTGCCAGCAGTCCAGGGAGTAGATCGGAGACCCAGTACTTC	CASSPGSRSETQYF
-	TRBJ1-5	TRBV7-9	once	15	TGTGCCAGCAGCTTAGGAACAGCCAGCAATCAGCCCCAGCATTTT	CASSLGTASNQPQHF
TRBD1	TRBJ2-2	TRBV6-6	once	13	TGTGCCAGCAGTAGACAGGGGACCGGGGAGCTGTTTTTT	CASSRQGTGELFF
TRBD1	TRBJ2-7	TRBV6-5	-	15	TGTGCCAGCAGTTTTCGGGACAGGGGAACCTACGAGCAGTACTTC	CASSFRDRGTYEQYF
-	TRBJ2-3	TRBV5-1	-	15	TGCGCCAGCAGCTTGGAGCAGGGGACCACAGATACGCAGTATTTT	CASSLEQGTTDTQYF
TRBD2	TRBJ2-5	TRBV5-4	-	15	TGTGCCAGCAGCTTGGGCGGGGGTCGCCAAGAGACCCAGTACTTC	CASSLGGGRQETQYF
TRBD1	TRBJ2-3	TRBV5-1	-	16	TGCGCCAGCAGACCGGGACAGGGGACGGTAACAGATACGCAGTATTTT	CASRPGQGTVTDTQYF
-	TRBJ1-2	TRBV4-2	-	16	TGTGCCAGCAGCCAAGGTATGGGTGAGTCCTTCTATGGCTACACCTTC	CASSQGMGESFYGYTF
-	TRBJ2-3	TRBV5-1	once	17	TGCGCCAGCAGCTTGTACAGGGAAAGTTTGGGTACAGATACGCAGTATTTT	CASSLYRESLGTDTQYF
TRBD1	TRBJ2-2	TRBV4-1	-	17	TGCGCCAGCAGCCAAGAGAGGACAGGGGGCTATACCGGGGAGCTGTTTTTT	CASSQERTGGYTGELFF
-	TRBJ1-1	TRBV6-4	-	13	TGTGCCAGCAGTGACGGGATGAACACTGAAGCTTTCTTT	CASSDGMNTEAFF
TRBD2	TRBJ2-1	TRBV10-1	-	15	TGCGCCAGCAGTGAGAAGGCTAGCGGGAGGAAAGAGCAGTTCTTC	CASSEKASGRKEQFF
TRBD2	TRBJ2-5	TRBV4-1	-	17	TGCGCCAGCAGCCAGGGCCGGGCTAGCGGGAGCTCGGAGACCCAGTACTTC	CASSQGRASGSSETQYF
-	TRBJ2-3	TRBV9	-	16	TGTGCCAGCAGCGTATTCAGCTGGGGAACCACAGATACGCAGTATTTT	CASSVFSWGTTDTQYF
TRBD1	TRBJ1-5	TRBV6-5	-	14	TGTGCCAGCAGCGAGGGACAGGGATGGCAGCCCCAGCATTTT	CASSEGQGWQPQHF
-	TRBJ2-7	TRBV18	-	24	TGTGCCAGCTCACGCCAGACTCGGCGGGACTCCCCCCGCGTTCCTACCCCGCGTTCCTACGAGCAGTACTTC	CASSRQTRRDSPRVPTPRSYEQYF
-	TRBJ2-1	TRBV7-9	-	14	TGTGCCAGCAGCCAGACTGGTTCCTACAATGAGCAGTTCTTC	CASSQTGSYNEQFF
-	TRBJ2-1	TRBV10-2	-	16	TGCGCCAGCAGTGGTCAGGGGGAGGGATCCTACAATGAGCAGTTCTTC	CASSGQGEGSYNEQFF
TRBD1	TRBJ1-2	TRBV27	-	16	TGTGCCAGCAGCCGCGGACAGGGGGCGGGGAACTATGGCTACACCTTC	CASSRGQGAGNYGYTF
-	TRBJ1-1	TRBV2	-	13	TGTGCCAGCTCTATGAGGGGGAACACTGAAGCTTTCTTT	CASSMRGNTEAFF
-	TRBJ2-7	TRBV28	-	14	TGTGCCAGCAGTACCGGGACCTTAGTCTACGAGCAGTACTTC	CASSTGTLVYEQYF
-	TRBJ2-4	TRBV2	-	15	TGTGCCAGCAGCGGCTCCGGGACAGCCAAAAACATTCAGTACTTC	CASSGSGTAKNIQYF
TRBD1	TRBJ2-6	TRBV30	-	17	TGTGCCTTGGAGAAGGGGCCAGGGGGCTCTGGGGCCAACGTCCTGACTTTC	CALEKGPGGSGANVLTF
-	TRBJ1-2	TRBV19	-	17	TGTGCCAGTAGTCCTCAAATCGGGGGCGATGATCGTGGTGGCTACACCTTC	CASSPQIGGDDRGGYTF
TRBD2	TRBJ2-7	TRBV7-2	-	14	TGTGCCAGTAACTTCGGGACTAGTGCTTACGAGCAGTACTTC	CASNFGTSAYEQYF
-	TRBJ2-3	TRBV2	once	16	TGTGCCAGCAGTGGAGTAGGGGGAGGTAGGACAGATACGCAGTATTTT	CASSGVGGGRTDTQYF
-	TRBJ1-6	TRBV5-4	-	14	TGTGCCAGCAGCCCCGGGGGCTATAATTCACCCCTCCACTTT	CASSPGGYNSPLHF
TRBD2	TRBJ2-3	TRBV6-1	-	16	TGTGCCAGCAGTGGGTGGGGGGGAGCCCAAGCAGATACGCAGTATTTT	CASSGWGGAQADTQYF